Below, 28 T cell receptor beta chains from the same sample are listed, as sequenced in a study of OX40 agonist ivuxolimab in advanced cancers. Assay used: immunoSEQ multiplex PCR; TCRdb lists only in-frame clones, some missing. The data hold more than 60,000 clones, with roughly 86% observed a single time. The sample in question was CD4+ or CD8+ T cells sorted from blood, obtained in a trial of the OX40 agonist ivuxolimab. These receptors were taken from an adult with an advanced solid tumor such as melanoma, head and neck, liver or kidney cancer.

The chain couples TRBV19 to TRBJ1-5; D is ambiguous. Looked up from germline, CDR1 is LNHDA and CDR2 is SQIVND (reference sequence). The CDR3 contains 14 residues. Trimming left V 2 bases short and J 0 bases short, with 5 bases between. The chain's CDR3 is CASSIQDSNQPQHF. The CDR3 nucleotides are TGTGCCAGTAGTATACAAGATAGCAATCAGCCCCAGCATTTT.

This clone showed up just a few times. The chain joins TRBV11-2 to TRBJ1-5, with D unclear. The germline CDR1 and CDR2 sequences are SGHAT and FQNNGV. V dropped 3 bases and J dropped 3 bases, with 6 bases sitting between them. The CDR3 consists of 13 residues. The CDR3 coding sequence is TGTGCCAGCAGCTTGGGCGACAATCAGCCCCAGCATTTT. It specifies CASSLGDNQPQHF.

This clone has just one count. The chain has TRBV4-1 and TRBJ2-7; TRBD1 aligns across 10 bases. CDR3 length: 15 amino acids. J gave up 2 bases and V 3 bases, and 4 bases lay outside the gene matches. Looked up from germline, CDR1 is MGHRA and CDR2 is YSYEKL. CDR3 bases: TGCGCCAGCAGCCAGCCGGGACAGGGGCCCTACGAGCAGTACTTC. It specifies CASSQPGQGPYEQYF.

The genes are TRBV7-2 and TRBJ2-7; perhaps TRBD2 as D (5 bases). Germline lookup yields CDR1 SGHTA and CDR2 FQGNSA. This CDR3 region has 13 residues. V was clipped by 3 bases and J by 4 bases, with 10 bases between them. The CDR3 loop is CASSFPGVYEQYF. In nucleotides, the CDR3 is TGTGCCAGCAGCTTCCCCGGGGTTTACGAGCAGTACTTC. Drawing the rest from reference TRBV7-2 and TRBJ2-7, the complete variable domain is GAGVSQSPSNKVTEKGKDVELRCDPISGHTALYWYRQSLGQGLEFLIYFQGNSAPDKSGLPSDRFSAERTGGSVSTLTIQRTQQEDSAVYLCASSFPGVYEQYFGPGTRLTVT.

A single count supports this clone. This CDR3 is CASSISGLRGDEQFF. The CDR3 bases are TGTGCCAGTAGTATATCAGGGCTAAGAGGGGATGAGCAGTTCTTC. The chain joins TRBV19 to TRBJ2-1; D tentatively fits TRBD1 or TRBD2 (5 bases each). The germline V gene encodes CDR1 LNHDA and CDR2 SQIVND (reference sequence). Trimming took off 2 bases at V and 8 bases at J, with 16 bases between the two ends. The CDR3 runs 15 residues.

The chain recombines TRBV2 with TRBJ2-6; possibly TRBD2 for D (6 bases). The CDR3 consists of 16 residues. Germline assignment: CDR1 SNHLY and CDR2 FYNNEI. Trimming removed 7 bases from V and 0 bases from J, with 13 bases in between. The CDR3 spells CASIRGGTSGANVLTF. The CDR3 DNA follows: TGTGCCAGCATACGGGGCGGGACCTCTGGGGCCAACGTCCTGACTTTC.

V gene TRBV15 combines with J gene TRBJ2-3; TRBD2 agrees at 13 bases. J was trimmed by 4 bases and V by 3 bases; bases with no gene match: 16. The germline V gene encodes CDR1 LNHNV and CDR2 YYDKDF (reference sequence). The CDR3 covers 20 residues. The CDR3 is CATSRELPTSGGTFPDTQYF. CDR3 bases: TGTGCCACCAGCAGGGAACTCCCGACTAGCGGGGGGACCTTCCCAGATACGCAGTATTTT.

The rearrangement links TRBV5-1 to TRBJ2-1; TRBD1 matches 7 bases. CDR1 and CDR2 from the germline V gene are SGHRS and YFSETQ. After removal of 2 bases from V and 0 bases from J, the junction contained 2 bases not matched to a gene. The CDR3 runs 15 residues. The CDR3: CASSFRGSSYNEQFF. In nucleotides, the CDR3 is TGCGCCAGCAGCTTCAGGGGGAGCTCCTACAATGAGCAGTTCTTC. The full variable domain, completed using reference TRBV5-1 and TRBJ2-1, is KAGVTQTPRYLIKTRGQQVTLSCSPISGHRSVSWYQQTPGQGLQFLFEYFSETQRNKGNFPGRFSGRQFSNSRSEMNVSTLELGDSALYLCASSFRGSSYNEQFFGPGTRLTVL.

The rearrangement uses TRBV7-3 and TRBJ1-2, with a weak D call TRBD1 (5 bases). The CDR3 totals 16 residues. Per germline, CDR1 SGHTA and CDR2 FQGTGA. V dropped 1 base and J dropped 2 bases, with 14 bases sitting between them. The CDR3 DNA sequence: TGTGCCAGCAGCTTAAATTCGGGTTCAGGGAACTATGGCTACACCTTC. It translates to CASSLNSGSGNYGYTF.

The CDR3 reads CAITGSSSGNTIYF. DNA for the CDR3: TGTGCCATCACCGGATCGAGCTCTGGAAACACCATATATTTT. The chain uses TRBV10-3 and TRBJ1-3; D is uncertain. Between the trimmed V and J ends, which lost 7 bases and 0 bases, there was a span of 10 bases. Germline V lookup: CDR1 ENHRY, CDR2 SYGVKD. This CDR3 region has 14 residues.

J is TRBJ2-1 and V is TRBV27; the match to TRBD2 covers 13 bases. The CDR3 is made up of 18 amino acids. V trimming: 5 bases; J trimming: 5 bases; junction bases outside the gene matches: 12. Germline V lookup: CDR1 MNHEY, CDR2 SMNVEV (reference sequence). The CDR3 region is CASSNAGTSGAGNNEQFF. The CDR3 nucleotides read TGTGCCAGCAGTAACGCCGGGACTAGCGGGGCCGGGAACAATGAGCAGTTCTTC.

The DNA for the CDR3 is TGTGCCAGCAGTGAAGCAGGGATCACAGATACGCAGTATTTT. Its translation: CASSEAGITDTQYF. The chain employs TRBV2 and TRBJ2-3; D is unresolved. The CDR3 totals 14 residues. Germline assignment: CDR1 SNHLY and CDR2 FYNNEI. V dropped 0 bases and J dropped 2 bases, with 6 bases sitting between them.

This chain uses TRBV29-1 with TRBJ2-5; D unclear. From germline, CDR1 is SQVTM and CDR2 ANQGSEA. V gave up 1 base and J gave up 2 bases, with 11 bases separating them. The CDR3 loop spans 14 amino acids. CDR3 bases: TGCAGCGTTGAAGGGGGTAGACATCAAGAGACCCAGTACTTC. Encoded protein: CSVEGGRHQETQYF.

This rearrangement joins TRBV7-6 to TRBJ2-7; TRBD2 matches at 12 bases. The V segment lost 5 bases and the J segment 0 bases; nucleotides outside the gene matches: 5. The CDR3 is 16 residues long. Looked up from germline, CDR1 is SGHVS and CDR2 is FNYEAQ. CDR3 nucleotide sequence: TGTGCCAGCAGCCCCGGACTAGCGGGAAGCTCCTACGAGCAGTACTTC. It specifies CASSPGLAGSSYEQYF.

The chain is built from TRBV6-6 and TRBJ2-7; no definite D call. V was trimmed by 5 bases and J by 0 bases, leaving 14 bases between them. Germline values: CDR1 MNHNY, CDR2 SVGAGI (reference sequence). This CDR3 is 15 amino acids long. The CDR3 nucleotides read TGTGCCAGCAGTACCGGACGAACGTCCTCCTACGAGCAGTACTTC. This codes for CASSTGRTSSYEQYF.

The chain recombines TRBV5-1 with TRBJ1-5, with TRBD1 matching 8 bases. The CDR3 length is 14 residues. J was trimmed by 6 bases and V by 0 bases; bases with no gene match: 2. The germline V gene encodes CDR1 SGHRS and CDR2 YFSETQ. CDR3 sequence (DNA): TGCGCCAGCAGCTTGGGACAGGGGACTCAGCCCCAGCATTTT. This sequence encodes CASSLGQGTQPQHF. Complete variable domain (other parts from reference TRBV5-1 and TRBJ1-5): KAGVTQTPRYLIKTRGQQVTLSCSPISGHRSVSWYQQTPGQGLQFLFEYFSETQRNKGNFPGRFSGRQFSNSRSEMNVSTLELGDSALYLCASSLGQGTQPQHFGDGTRLSIL.

This clone appeared once. This rearrangement joins TRBV28 to TRBJ2-7, with TRBD2 identical over 7 bases. From germline, CDR1 is MDHEN and CDR2 SYDVKM. With V trimmed by 3 bases and J by 7 bases, 3 bases remained unmatched. CDR3 length: 12 residues. The CDR3 DNA reads TGTGCCAGCAGTTTGGGGGGGTATGAGCAGTACTTC. Translated: CASSLGGYEQYF.

The chain has TRBV20-1 and TRBJ2-1; D gene unclear. The ends were cut back, 6 bases at V and 8 bases at J, with 5 bases in the middle. The CDR3 runs 9 residues. CDR1 is DFQATT and CDR2 is SNEGSKA in the germline V gene (reference sequence). The CDR3 reads CSASDEQFF. As DNA, the CDR3 is TGCAGTGCATCTGATGAGCAGTTCTTC.

The chain carries TRBV4-1 and TRBJ1-3; the D gene is possibly TRBD1 (6 bases). Trimming shortened V by 10 bases and J by 0 bases, and 13 bases separated the two germline ends. The CDR3 contains 14 residues. From germline, CDR1 is MGHRA and CDR2 YSYEKL. Here the CDR3 reads CATRGGISGNTIYF. As DNA, the CDR3 is TGCGCCACAAGGGGGGGGATCTCTGGAAACACCATATATTTT.

CDR3 in DNA: TGTGCCAGCAGCTCCTGGCTGAACACCGGGGAGCTGTTTTTT. It is translated as CASSSWLNTGELFF. This rearrangement joins TRBV7-2 to TRBJ2-2; no reliable D call. The CDR3 is 14 residues long. CDR1 and CDR2 from the germline V gene are SGHTA and FQGNSA. V shed 4 bases and J shed 1 base, with 7 bases lying between them.

Only one count was recorded for this clone. This chain uses TRBV7-3 with TRBJ2-7; TRBD1 agrees at 9 bases. V dropped 0 bases and J dropped 3; count of bases not matched to a gene: 3. There are 15 residues in the CDR3. Germline CDR1 reads SGHTA; CDR2 reads FQGTGA. Here the CDR3 DNA reads TGTGCCAGCAGCTTAACCGGGGGACAGGGCTACGAGCAGTACTTC. This translates into CASSLTGGQGYEQYF.

The chain links TRBV4-3 to TRBJ1-2, with 7 bases aligning to TRBD1. Germline V gene lookup returns CDR1 LGHNA and CDR2 YSLEER. J was trimmed by 4 bases and V by 0 bases; bases with no gene match: 11. The CDR3 loop spans 17 amino acids. The CDR3 is CASSQDLTGVLTYGYTF. The CDR3, as DNA: TGCGCCAGCAGCCAAGATCTAACAGGGGTTCTTACCTATGGCTACACCTTC.

In DNA form, the CDR3 reads TGTGCCAGTAGTATGAGTCACTTTTATGAGACCCAGTACTTC. It translates to CASSMSHFYETQYF. This chain connects TRBV19 to TRBJ2-5, with D hard to call. V gave up 3 bases and J gave up 5 bases, with 13 bases separating them. Germline-derived CDR1 and CDR2 are LNHDA and SQIVND (reference sequence). The CDR3 loop spans 14 amino acids.

CDR3 residues: CASSPYPSSGSAETQYF. Written as DNA, the CDR3 is TGTGCCAGCTCACCATATCCATCTAGCGGGAGCGCAGAGACCCAGTACTTC. The chain is built from TRBV18 and TRBJ2-5, with TRBD2 matching over 10 bases. Germline values: CDR1 KGHSH, CDR2 LQKENI. The CDR3 totals 17 residues. Unmatched junction bases numbered 10, after V lost 2 bases and J lost 4 bases.

The gene calls are TRBV14 and TRBJ1-1, with TRBD1 matching 7 bases. Germline trimming cut 3 bases from V and 1 base from J; bases unmatched to any gene: 5. Germline CDR1 SGHDN, CDR2 FVKESK. The CDR3 is 15 residues long. CDR3 coding DNA: TGTGCCAGCAGCCACAGGGGGATCTCGAACACTGAAGCTTTCTTT. Translation gives CASSHRGISNTEAFF.

The chain employs TRBV19 and TRBJ2-3; D is uncertain. Trimming stripped 6 bases from V and 1 base from J, with 17 bases between. Germline loops: CDR1 LNHDA, CDR2 SQIVND (reference sequence). CDR3 length: 16 residues. CDR3 amino acids: CASRTDHIPGTDTQYF. The CDR3 region has the DNA TGTGCCAGTAGGACGGACCACATACCTGGCACAGATACGCAGTATTTT.

This clone was seen just once. The V and J genes are TRBV5-1 and TRBJ1-4; D uncertain. The germline V and J ends were trimmed by 4 bases and 0 bases, with 10 bases remaining between them. The CDR3 has 15 amino acids. CDR1 is SGHRS, CDR2 YFSETQ, per germline. The CDR3 protein is CASSDAGSTNEKLFF. The CDR3 bases are TGCGCCAGCAGCGACGCGGGGTCAACTAATGAAAAACTGTTTTTT.

This clone has only a few counts. The rearrangement uses TRBV19 and TRBJ2-1; 8 bases are shared with TRBD2. V trimming: 3 bases; J trimming: 2 bases; junction bases outside the gene matches: 3. Germline V gene sequence: CDR1 LNHDA, CDR2 SQIVND (reference sequence). CDR3 size: 15 residues. CDR3 region: CASSISGLAYNEQFF. For the CDR3, the DNA is TGTGCCAGTAGTATCTCGGGACTAGCCTACAATGAGCAGTTCTTC.